Presented here are 26 T cell receptor beta chains from one specimen sequenced in a study of cytomegalovirus exposure and HLA in healthy donors. Researchers ran the PCR with 60 Vbeta and 13 Jbeta primers. Produced via immunoSEQ multiplex PCR; TCRdb's table is partial and in-frame only. This sample carries roughly 120,000 clones, 70% to 80% of them seen once, and the ten largest clones take approximately 4.5%. The material sequenced was PBMCs. The origin of the receptors is a young man in good health and CMV-seropositive.

For the CDR3, the DNA is TGTGCCTGGAGTTTACCTTCCTTCCGCAATGTCCACAGTCAGTACTTC. Its translation: CAWSLPSFRNVHSQYF. J is TRBJ2-4 and V is TRBV30, with no clear D. CDR1 GTSNPN and CDR2 SVGIG come from the germline V gene (reference sequence). V lost 2 bases to trimming and J lost 12 bases, with 26 bases between them. The CDR3 sequence is 16 residues long.

This chain connects TRBV6-1 to TRBJ2-3; D is possibly TRBD2 (6 bases). Per the germline V gene, CDR1 is MNHNS and CDR2 is SASEGT. With 2 bases removed from V and 5 bases from J, the gap between germline ends came to 14 bases. The length of the CDR3 is 15 residues. This CDR3 is CASSESTDGRDTQYF. CDR3 DNA: TGTGCCAGCAGTGAATCCACTGACGGGAGAGATACGCAGTATTTT.

The gene calls are TRBV13 and TRBJ2-2; possibly TRBD1 for D (6 bases). Germline-derived CDR1 and CDR2 are PRHDT and FYEKMQ (reference sequence). V lost 6 bases to trimming and J lost 1 base, with 12 bases between them. The CDR3 spans 15 residues. In DNA, the CDR3 is TGTGCCAGCAGGCCCCGAGGGGGGAACACCGGGGAGCTGTTTTTT. Its translation is CASRPRGGNTGELFF.

This clone was counted between two and nine times. The V and J genes are TRBV10-3 and TRBJ1-2; maybe TRBD1 (6 bases). With 4 bases removed from V and 8 bases from J, the gap between germline ends came to 23 bases. The germline V gene has CDR1 ENHRY and CDR2 SYGVKD. The CDR3 extends over 16 amino acids. The CDR3 region is CAISATPGGQKQGYTF. In DNA, the CDR3 is TGTGCCATCAGTGCAACACCAGGCGGACAGAAACAGGGCTACACCTTC.

This clone was seen once. The chain joins TRBV7-9 to TRBJ1-1; 7 nucleotides align to TRBD1. The germline V gene has CDR1 SEHNR and CDR2 FQNEAQ (reference sequence). Trimming cost V 5 bases and J 4 bases; bases outside gene matches: 10. The CDR3 runs to 15 residues. CDR3: CASSTSDREVTEAFF. DNA for the CDR3: TGTGCCAGCAGCACATCCGACAGGGAGGTCACTGAAGCTTTCTTT.

The V gene is TRBV5-1, the J gene TRBJ2-1; 12 bases align to TRBD2. Germline lookup yields CDR1 SGHRS and CDR2 YFSETQ. J gave up 2 bases and V 4 bases, and 4 bases lay outside the gene matches. The CDR3 sequence is 16 residues long. CDR3 region: CASSRSSGRAYNEQFF. In DNA form, the CDR3 reads TGCGCCAGCAGCCGATCTAGCGGGAGGGCCTACAATGAGCAGTTCTTC.

There are a few counts of this clone. This chain links TRBV5-1 with TRBJ1-5; a weak D match, TRBD1 (5 bases). V gave up 0 bases and J gave up 4 bases, with 11 bases separating them. Germline CDR1 is SGHRS and CDR2 is YFSETQ. The CDR3 is 15 amino acids. The CDR3 nucleotides are TGCGCCAGCAGCTTGGGTGCGGGGGTTAATCAGCCCCAGCATTTT. Protein sequence: CASSLGAGVNQPQHF.

J is TRBJ2-7 and V is TRBV5-5; TRBD2 agrees at 8 bases. The CDR3 runs 14 residues. J gave up 6 bases and V 3 bases, and 8 bases lay outside the gene matches. Germline V gene lookup returns CDR1 SGHKS and CDR2 YYEKEE (reference sequence). DNA for the CDR3: TGTGCCAGCAGCTCTATCGGCGGGGGGCTCGAGCAGTACTTC. It specifies CASSSIGGGLEQYF.

The chain uses TRBV6-6 and TRBJ1-4; tentatively, D is TRBD1 (6 bases). There are 13 residues in the CDR3. Trimming pared 3 bases from V and 13 bases from J, leaving 15 bases between. Germline V gene data show CDR1 as MNHNY and CDR2 as SVGAGI (reference sequence). CDR3 residues: CASSYYPRGGLFF. CDR3 DNA sequence: TGTGCCAGCAGTTATTACCCCAGGGGTGGACTGTTTTTT.

The chain employs TRBV11-3 and TRBJ2-7; 7 bases map to TRBD1. This CDR3 spans 15 amino acids. Germline CDR1 is SGHNT and CDR2 is YENEEA. V trimming: 1 base; J trimming: 0 bases; junction bases outside the gene matches: 3. The CDR3 region is CASSLGQGYSYEQYF. DNA of the CDR3: TGTGCCAGCAGCTTAGGACAGGGCTACTCCTACGAGCAGTACTTC.

In its sample, this clone was seen once. The rearrangement links TRBV11-3 to TRBJ2-7, with TRBD2 as a possible D gene (7 bases). There are 15 residues in the CDR3. Germline V gives CDR1 SGHNT, CDR2 YENEEA. Trimming pared 5 bases from V and 0 bases from J, leaving 14 bases between. CDR3 bases: TGTGCCAGCAGCAGGGGGGGCCCTTTCTCCTACGAGCAGTACTTC. Its protein is CASSRGGPFSYEQYF.

V usage is TRBV4-3 and J usage is TRBJ2-3; 9 bases fit TRBD2. The CDR3 is 16 amino acids. V shed 0 bases, J shed 5 bases, and the junction held 6 bases outside the gene matches. CDR1 is LGHNA and CDR2 is YSLEER in the germline V gene. The CDR3 sequence: CASSQDLAGAGDTQYF. The CDR3 nucleotides are TGCGCCAGCAGCCAAGACTTAGCGGGGGCGGGAGATACGCAGTATTTT.

The chain links TRBV5-1 to TRBJ1-2; weak D call: TRBD1 (5 bases). Germline CDR1 SGHRS, CDR2 YFSETQ. The CDR3 consists of 14 residues. Trimming cost V 3 bases and J 4 bases, with 13 bases left between them. The CDR3 spells CASSSEPRGYGYTF. CDR3 bases: TGCGCCAGCAGCTCAGAACCTAGGGGCTATGGCTACACCTTC.

The chain couples TRBV21-1 to TRBJ1-2; the table's D gene call, TRBD1, was not cross checked with the DNA. TRBV21-1 is noted as a pseudogene. This CDR3 contains 15 residues. The CDR3 here is CASSKEGQYNYGYTF. Written as DNA, the CDR3 is TGTGCCAGCAGCAAAGAGGGACAGTATAACTATGGCTACACCTTC.

The rearrangement uses TRBV6-6 and TRBJ1-1, with TRBD1 matching 8 bases. The CDR3 covers 16 residues. CDR1 MNHNY and CDR2 SVGAGI come from the germline V gene (reference sequence). V was pared by 1 base and J by 0 bases, with 4 bases of the junction left unmatched. CDR3 in amino acids: CASSYWTGRMNTEAFF. In DNA form, the CDR3 reads TGTGCCAGCAGTTACTGGACAGGGAGGATGAACACTGAAGCTTTCTTT.

This chain joins TRBV7-6 and TRBJ2-2, with TRBD2 matching over 11 bases. Unmatched junction bases numbered 11, after V lost 1 base and J lost 1 base. Germline V gene data show CDR1 as SGHVS and CDR2 as FNYEAQ. The CDR3 has 20 amino acids. The CDR3 region has the DNA TGTGCCAGCAGCTTAGTTCTAGCGGGAGGATTCGAGAGGAACACCGGGGAGCTGTTTTTT. Translated: CASSLVLAGGFERNTGELFF.

This clone came up a few times. The genes are TRBV4-3 and TRBJ1-2, with D hard to call. The CDR3 covers 12 residues. V lost 0 bases and J lost 5, with 4 bases in between. Germline V gene sequence: CDR1 LGHNA, CDR2 YSLEER. CDR3 nucleotide sequence: TGCGCCAGCAGCCAAGATCATTATGGCTACACCTTC. It is translated as CASSQDHYGYTF.

Written as DNA, the CDR3 is TGTGCCAGTACCGACAGAGGACCCTCTGGAAACACCATATATTTT. Protein: CASTDRGPSGNTIYF. This sequence joins TRBV19 and TRBJ1-3; D may be TRBD1 (5 bases). Trimming stripped 7 bases from V and 0 bases from J, with 13 bases between. Germline CDR1 LNHDA, CDR2 SQIVND (reference sequence). The CDR3 length is 15 residues.

The chain couples TRBV29-1 to TRBJ2-7, with D tentatively TRBD2 (6 bases). The V gene's germline CDR1 is SQVTM and CDR2 ANQGSEA. The CDR3 is made up of 16 amino acids. Between the trimmed V and J ends, which lost 4 bases and 2 bases, there was a span of 21 bases. CDR3 loop: CSVGSRLGGTAYEQYF. The CDR3 nucleotides read TGCAGCGTTGGTTCGCGACTGGGGGGTACGGCCTACGAGCAGTACTTC.

The J gene is TRBJ1-2, the V gene TRBV7-2, with 11 bases lining up with TRBD1. The V gene end was trimmed by 5 bases and the J gene end by 5 bases; junction bases not matched to a gene: 10. Germline V gene sequence: CDR1 SGHTA, CDR2 FQGNSA. This CDR3 is built from 16 residues. CDR3 coding DNA: TGTGCCAGCAGCACCCGGGACAGGGGGGTCGAGTATGGCTACACCTTC. Protein: CASSTRDRGVEYGYTF.

This chain joins TRBV10-3 and TRBJ2-3; 8 bases align to TRBD1. The germline gives CDR1 ENHRY, CDR2 SYGVKD. The CDR3 loop spans 14 amino acids. The V and J ends lost 6 bases and 2 bases, in that order; junction bases with no gene match: 4. CDR3 sequence reads: CAIRRTGPTDTQYF. The CDR3 DNA reads TGTGCCATCAGGAGGACAGGGCCCACAGATACGCAGTATTTT.

This clone was observed a few times. The chain couples TRBV10-3 to TRBJ1-2; D may be TRBD1 (6 bases). V was cut by 8 bases and J by 4 bases, with 14 bases left in between. This CDR3 is 13 amino acids long. Germline CDR1 ENHRY, CDR2 SYGVKD. CDR3 bases: TGTGCCATCGGAGGGAGGGGGAGCTATGGCTACACCTTC. Encoded protein: CAIGGRGSYGYTF.

This rearrangement joins TRBV28 to TRBJ2-7; the D is unclear. V gave up 7 bases and J gave up 0 bases, with 16 bases separating them. CDR1 is MDHEN and CDR2 is SYDVKM in the germline V gene. The CDR3 runs 15 residues. The CDR3 reads CASKFRPESSYEQYF. The CDR3 DNA is TGTGCCAGCAAGTTCAGGCCAGAAAGCTCCTACGAGCAGTACTTC. The full variable domain, with the rest looked up from reference TRBV28 and TRBJ2-7, is DVKVTQSSRYLVKRTGEKVFLECVQDMDHENMFWYRQDPGLGLRLIYFSYDVKMKEKGDIPEGYSVSREKKERFSLILESASTNQTSMYLCASKFRPESSYEQYFGPGTRLTVT.

The J gene is TRBJ2-5, the V gene TRBV7-3; possible D gene TRBD2, 6 bases. This CDR3 has 15 residues. Trimming removed 5 bases at V and 2 bases at J, with 15 bases between. The germline gives CDR1 SGHTA, CDR2 FQGTGA. CDR3: CASSNAGLTQETQYF. CDR3 sequence (DNA): TGTGCCAGCAGCAACGCGGGACTTACACAAGAGACCCAGTACTTC.

The V and J genes are TRBV28 and TRBJ1-4; D ambiguous. The CDR3 totals 13 residues. The germline gives CDR1 MDHEN, CDR2 SYDVKM. The ends were cut back, 5 bases at V and 5 bases at J, with 9 bases in the middle. The CDR3 nucleotides are TGTGCCAGCAGTCCCCGAGCGAATGAAAAACTGTTTTTT. This gives the protein CASSPRANEKLFF.

This sequence joins TRBV5-1 and TRBJ1-4, with 9 bases identical to TRBD1. Trimming at V came to 4 bases and at J to 6 bases, leaving 10 bases not matched to a gene. The CDR3 runs to 16 residues. Germline V CDR1 and CDR2: SGHRS, YFSETQ. The CDR3 spells CASSHPRDRVDEKLFF. The CDR3 DNA follows: TGCGCCAGCAGCCATCCCCGGGACAGGGTGGATGAAAAACTGTTTTTT. Variable domain in full (rest from reference TRBV5-1 and TRBJ1-4): KAGVTQTPRYLIKTRGQQVTLSCSPISGHRSVSWYQQTPGQGLQFLFEYFSETQRNKGNFPGRFSGRQFSNSRSEMNVSTLELGDSALYLCASSHPRDRVDEKLFFGSGTQLSVL.